This T cell receptor beta chain is drawn from a study of T cell responses to AZD1222 COVID-19 vaccine. TCRdb keeps only in-frame clones here, not all; method: immunoSEQ multiplex PCR. The sample lists approximately 130,000 clones; 80% to 95% were seen once. This clone came up once. The CDR3 loop spans 16 amino acids. V dropped 5 bases and J dropped 2; count of bases not matched to a gene: 6. CDR1 is LNHNV, CDR2 YYDKDF, per germline (reference sequence). The chain links TRBV15 to TRBJ2-5, with 12 bases identical to TRBD2. This TCR came from an adult in good health. The material was peripheral blood, obtained on day 0 of AZD1222 vaccination. CDR3 sequence (DNA): TGTGCCACCAGCTCGCTAGCGGGAGGGACGCAAGAGACCCAGTACTTC. This translates into CATSSLAGGTQETQYF.